This T cell receptor (beta chain) is drawn from a study of human T cells and chemical hapten exposure. Study summary: DPC at 0.01% went onto the upper back in patch tests, read at 6 days. There were per-sample TCR yield variations, arising mainly from small pooled library volume differences.

In its sample, this clonotype was seen many times. Its antigen remains unknown. Study-level findings and limits: There was no change with DPC sensitization in TCRs above 1 in 1000 frequency.

This CDR3 has 15 amino acids. Germline CDR1 is SNHLY and CDR2 is FYNNEI. Trimming took 5 bases from V and 5 from J; bases not matched to a gene: 4. TCRdb reprocessed the RACE reads with MiXCR, giving one entry per CDR3 protein. The sample has just over 350,000 distinct CDR3 sequences; about 6% are singletons. Time point indicated: patch test 2, 6 weeks after DPC sensitization. The sample's treatment: therapeutic diphenylcyclopropenone sensitization with weekly scalp DPC. Whole blood, unfractionated, served as the material for total RNA extraction. The chain uses TRBV2 and TRBJ1-6; TRBD1 matches 9 bases. The TCR comes from a woman between 18 and 29 years old with alopecia areata. Some clones in this sample may be carry-over from other donors' samples. This sample comprised whole blood, obtained in connection with sensitization to the hapten diphenylcyclopropenone (DPC). In nucleotides, the CDR3 is TGTGCCAGCAGTCCCAGGACAGGGGATAATTCACCCCTCCACTTT. It is translated as CASSPRTGDNSPLHF.